What follows describes a single TCR beta chain. The specificity of this receptor is unknown. Qualities for individual bases were not recorded, and no much larger clone is one base off. The record originates from a study of blood T cell repertoires in COVID-19 (dated by TCRdb to 2018 to 2020). Regarding the complete study: Collaborator samples came from the United States, Italy and Spain and covered acute and convalescent phases of COVID-19. Sample metadata almost always included a de-identified subject ID, COVID-19 status, age in years and sex. Where available, HLA class I and class II types were taken from metadata supplied by the sample provider and were not determined by assay-based typing. The samples were drawn from the first 160 participants of the ongoing ImmuneRACE study and from 1,254 subjects provided by 6 global collaborators. Deeply sampled blood TCRbeta repertoires from subjects exposed to, actively infected with, or recovered from COVID-19 were included in the dataset. The repertoires were released in a freely available public database intended as a resource for research on the immune response to SARS-CoV-2. The material from the prospective study consisted of cDNA or gDNA derived from T cells, B-cell-depleted T cells, or PBMCs.

TCRbeta CDR3 regions were amplified from genomic DNA by means of the immunoSEQ Assay, a bias-controlled multiplex PCR. The authors' pipeline ran thus. Within the assay, amplification of reference gene primers was used to estimate how many nucleated cells each sample contained. To quantify the absolute abundance of each unique TCRbeta CDR3 rearrangement, sequence reads were collapsed and filtered. For each sample, productive Simpson clonality was calculated as the square root of Simpson's diversity index over productive rearrangements. The clones in this table, taken by TCRdb from immuneACCESS, are in-frame only. Not every clone is retained; where verified, under half of the shortfall comes from an unresolved V gene, and the cause of the rest is unknown. V, J and clone size derive from that table, while D and trimming were established from the DNA sequence. This sample comprises under 250,000 clones, roughly 84% of them detected only once. Jointly, the top ten make up about 10% of the sample.

General conclusions and limits of the study: The quantity of clinical and demographic metadata differed by source and by participant and was supplied without curation.

Each collaborating institution followed its own protocols to collect whole blood in K2EDTA tubes. For TCRbeta analysis, collaborator samples were shipped as frozen whole blood, as isolated PBMCs, or as DNA extracted from either sample type. Trimming takes 7 bases off V and 5 bases off J; junction bases not matched to a gene: 7. From the cysteine up to the phenylalanine, the CDR3 has a length of 14 residues. This entry keeps only the CDR3 DNA: 42 bases, framed from base 1. The germline V gene provides CDR1 LGHNT and CDR2 FRNRAP. This clonotype was sampled from a middle-aged man with active or convalescent COVID-19. The sample consisted of peripheral blood. The rearrangement joined TRBV12-5 to TRBJ2-3; TRBD2 aligns with 9 central bases. The DNA reads as follows: TGTGCTAGTGCCCTAGCGGGGCGGCTAGATACGCAGTATTTT. Its coded protein is CASALAGRLDTQYF.